The text below deals with one T cell receptor beta chain. Specified treatment: 19 received Ad26.COV2.S at low or high dose, single or two shots; five or six received placebo; per-sample allocation not given. Collection of samples fell on day 63 after the first vaccine or placebo injection. The entry originates in a study of Ad26.COV2.S vaccination and SARS-CoV-2 variants. This CDR3 is built from 14 residues. J was trimmed by 4 bases and V by 3 bases; bases with no gene match: 5. Germline CDR1 and CDR2: SGHAT and FQNNGV. TCRdb keeps only in-frame clones here, not all; method: immunoSEQ multiplex PCR. The sample consists of some 480,000 clones, approximately 90% of them appearing once.

This chain links TRBV11-2 with TRBJ2-7; 8 bases map to TRBD1. The receptor was derived from a person between 18 and 65 years old who received the Ad26.COV2.S COVID-19 vaccine or a placebo. The material sequenced was peripheral blood, taken in a trial of Ad26.COV2.S vaccine versus placebo. CDR3 sequence (DNA): TGTGCCAGCAGCTTGACAGGGGATCGGTACGAGCAGTACTTC. Translating it yields CASSLTGDRYEQYF.